This entry concerns a single TCR beta chain. Its antigen is undetermined. The data belong to a study of human thymus T cells. Study conclusions and caveats: Apparent bias marked the V and J gene usage of thymic and blood repertoires. Related research described thymic repertoires that were highly overlapping among unrelated individuals.

Germline assignment: CDR1 MNHEY and CDR2 SMNVEV (reference sequence). The CDR3 length is 15 residues. The germline V and J ends were trimmed by 3 bases and 2 bases, with 14 bases remaining between them. Thymus was obtained from resections taken during corrective heart surgery. Healthy Finnish infants undergoing corrective surgery for congenital heart defects provided the donor material. TCRdb's copy holds only in-frame clones and misses some; the assay was immunoSEQ multiplex PCR. The data contain approximately 70,000 clones, around 95% of them singletons. The receptor's source is a girl less than two years old with a congenital heart defect but otherwise immunologically healthy. This rearrangement joins TRBV27 to TRBJ2-7; TRBD2 is a possible D gene (5 bases). The sample consisted of thymus tissue. The chain's CDR3 is CASSFGGGRAYEQYF. The CDR3 DNA reads TGTGCCAGCAGTTTTGGAGGCGGCCGGGCCTACGAGCAGTACTTC.